Listed here is a single T cell receptor beta chain. No antigen is known for it. HCMV-specific IgG was detected in serum with a commercial ELISA kit to determine HCMV serostatus. Peripheral blood mononuclear cells were isolated from blood by Ficoll density gradient centrifugation. The instrument was an Illumina HiSeq 2000. 5'RACE template switching, by which a universal primer site and unique molecular identifiers were added, was used to make TCR beta cDNA libraries. cDNA synthesis was primed from the TCR beta constant segment, followed by two successive PCR amplification steps. Processing in the source paper ran as follows. Reads were demultiplexed and grouped by UMI with MIGEC, and clonotypes were assembled and quantified with MiTCR. To remove erroneous sequences, TCR cDNA sequences were retained only when supported by two or more reads. The tcR package was used for downstream repertoire analysis, with clonotypes matched between fractions based on CDR3 nucleotide sequence plus V segment. VDJmatch was used to annotate antigen specificity against VDJdb, with one amino acid substitution allowed in CDR3. Each CDR3 protein sequence appears as one entry after TCRdb reprocessed the reads, and no DNA is included. These V and J calls derive from TCRdb rather than the authors' analysis. The sample table records 550,000 or so distinct CDR3 sequences. The ten biggest clones cover about 3.6% of the sample.

The germline V gene encodes CDR1 ENHRY and CDR2 SYGVKD. From the cysteine through the phenylalanine, the CDR3 covers 15 amino acids. Only the protein is available. The data are from a study of T cells expressing NK-cell markers (dated by TCRdb to the early 2020s). In terms of the full investigation: TCR beta-chain repertoires were profiled in sorted CD3+CD56+NKG2C+, CD3+CD56+NKG2C- and CD3+CD56-NKG2C+ T-cell subsets from several donors. Of the eight sequenced donors, seven were found to be HCMV-seropositive and one was found to be HCMV-seronegative. The eight sequenced donors were randomly selected healthy volunteers, three men and five women. Illumina HiSeq 2000/2500, MiSeq or NextSeq was used to sequence libraries as 2 x 150 bp reads. Points the paper makes about the study in general: Whether the expanded NKG2C-expressing T cell clones were specific for HCMV antigens was left unclear. Those dominant clonotypes were again the most abundant among CD3+CD56-NKG2C+ cells in a handful of donors, at roughly 25-65%. In roughly 6 donors, the dominant CD3+CD56+NKG2C+ clonotypes ranked among the top 10 CD8+ clonotypes, making up 1.0-7.0% of CD8+ T cells.

Sequencing used blood T cells: a sorted CD56 or NKG2C T cell subset, CD4+ or CD8+ T cells, or bulk PBMC T cells (not recorded which). The V and J genes are TRBV10-3 and TRBJ1-5. This clonotype originated in a man in his late teens or twenties in good health. Donor details come from another sample of the same person, matched by shared clones. The CDR3 protein sequence reads: CAITNEGGSNQPQHF.